This T cell receptor beta chain appears in the sequencing data of a study of response to subunit inactivated influenza vaccine. Ten or more counts support this clonotype. Its antigen is currently unknown. TCRdb processed the RT-PCR reads anew with MiXCR; each CDR3 protein has one entry. The table shows approximately 680,000 distinct CDR3 sequences, with 15% to 19% occurring only once. Overall study results and limits: Every seasonal influenza vaccination brings in few new T cells, the authors suggested.

Looked up from germline, CDR1 is DFQATT and CDR2 is SNEGSKA (reference sequence). The junction had 0 bases not matched to a gene; V was cut back by 0 bases and J by 4 bases. The CDR3 extends over 15 amino acids. The sequence came from a man aged 45-65 years who received an inactivated influenza vaccine. This rearrangement joins TRBV20-1 to TRBJ2-1; the match to TRBD2 covers 13 bases. Sequences were derived from PBMCs from blood, sampled 11 to 12 days after vaccination. For the CDR3, the DNA is TGCAGTGCTAGAGAGGGACTAGCGGGATACAATGAGCAGTTCTTC. Amino acid sequence: CSAREGLAGYNEQFF.